Listed here is a single TCR beta chain. This specimen comes from a study of sequential checkpoint blockade in melanoma. The overall study: First-line arms were nivolumab then ipilimumab, or the reverse, randomized 1:1.

Assay: immunoSEQ multiplex PCR; the TCRdb copy retains only in-frame clones and omits some. The repertoire has about 21,000 clones, roughly 80% of them found once; the top ten carry over 9%. Treatment here: randomized to nivolumab then ipilimumab (arm A) or the reverse (arm B). Patients had received no earlier DNA-damaging chemotherapy. The CDR3 has 13 residues. V lost 3 bases, J lost 4 bases, and 10 bases lay in between. The germline CDR1 and CDR2 sequences are MNHEY and SMNVEV (reference sequence). The sequence derives from a human donor with melanoma. This sample comprised CD8+ T cells sorted from blood (inferred from file names), obtained from a patient given nivolumab and ipilimumab in sequence. V usage is TRBV27 and J usage is TRBJ2-7, with a possible D match to TRBD1 (6 bases). The CDR3 DNA sequence: TGTGCCAGCAGTTTTTTCACAGGGTACGAGCAGTACTTC. It is translated as CASSFFTGYEQYF.